Following are 10 T cell receptor beta chains from one sample sequenced in a study of CD8 T cells in Susac syndrome. About 0.5 to 1 ug RNA was reverse transcribed with random hexamers. TCRdb recomputed calls from the immunoSEQ multiplex PCR reads with MiXCR, one row per CDR3 protein. This sample has around 170,000 distinct CDR3 sequences; 85% to 95% occur once, and the top ten carry approximately 0.15%. Sequencing input: CD8+ T cells from PBMCs. These TCRs come from a human donor with Susac syndrome.

The V and J genes are TRBV2 and TRBJ1-5; D is perhaps TRBD1 (5 bases). V was trimmed by 6 bases and J by 0 bases, leaving 9 bases between them. The CDR3 has 14 residues. The germline V gene encodes CDR1 SNHLY and CDR2 FYNNEI. CDR3 sequence (DNA): TGTGCCAGCAGCGCAGGGAATAGCAATCAGCCCCAGCATTTT. It translates to CASSAGNSNQPQHF.

This chain uses TRBV12-3 or TRBV12-4 with TRBJ2-5; TRBD1 matches 7 bases. The CDR3 is 13 residues long. The V gene end was trimmed by 7 bases and the J gene end by 7 bases; junction bases not matched to a gene: 9. This CDR3 is CASNFDRAGTQYF. The CDR3 nucleotides are TGTGCCAGCAACTTTGACAGGGCTGGGACCCAGTACTTC.

This clonotype came up once. V gene TRBV11-2 combines with J gene TRBJ2-5; D may be TRBD2 (6 bases). Trimming removed 5 bases at V and 0 bases at J, with 19 bases between. Germline V CDR1 and CDR2: SGHAT, FQNNGV. The CDR3 has 17 amino acids. CDR3 in amino acids: CASSNEAGGRNQETQYF. In nucleotides, the CDR3 is TGTGCCAGCAGCAATGAAGCGGGTGGACGGAACCAAGAGACCCAGTACTTC.

The chain has TRBV20-1 and TRBJ1-1; unclear D gene. This CDR3 is 11 amino acids long. Germline V lookup: CDR1 DFQATT, CDR2 SNEGSKA (reference sequence). The V gene lost 3 bases and the J gene lost 4 bases, with 6 bases spanning the gap. The CDR3 spells CSARWGTEAFF. CDR3 nucleotide sequence: TGCAGTGCTAGGTGGGGCACTGAAGCTTTCTTT.

The rearrangement uses TRBV12-3 or TRBV12-4 and TRBJ2-6; TRBD2 agrees at 7 bases. The CDR3 sequence is 15 residues long. Trimming at V came to 6 bases and at J to 2 bases, leaving 4 bases not matched to a gene. The CDR3 here is CASRDGGAGANVLTF. CDR3 DNA: TGTGCCAGCAGAGATGGGGGGGCTGGGGCCAACGTCCTGACTTTC.

The gene calls are TRBV4-1 and TRBJ2-7; 7 nucleotides match TRBD1. CDR3 length: 14 residues. The V gene's germline CDR1 is MGHRA and CDR2 YSYEKL. With V trimmed by 1 base and J by 6 bases, 6 bases remained unmatched. The CDR3 here is CASSQGQGYSEQYF. DNA of the CDR3: TGCGCCAGCAGCCAAGGACAGGGTTATTCCGAGCAGTACTTC.

This chain links TRBV5-1 with TRBJ1-5; 11 bases fit TRBD1. CDR1 and CDR2 (germline): SGHRS, YFSETQ. The CDR3 is made up of 17 amino acids. The J segment lost 0 bases and the V segment lost 0 bases, leaving 2 bases of the junction unmatched. This CDR3 reads CASSLGGQGDSNQPQHF. The CDR3, as DNA: TGCGCCAGCAGCTTGGGGGGACAGGGGGATAGCAATCAGCCCCAGCATTTT.

This sequence joins TRBV20-1 and TRBJ2-7, with a weak D call TRBD1 (6 bases). The length of the CDR3 is 14 residues. The V and J ends lost 0 bases and 5 bases respectively, with 14 bases between them. Germline loops: CDR1 DFQATT, CDR2 SNEGSKA (reference sequence). In DNA, the CDR3 is TGCAGTGCTAGAGATCTTGGGGGCAGGAACGAGCAGTACTTC. Translated, it gives CSARDLGGRNEQYF.

The J gene is TRBJ1-5, the V gene TRBV19; maybe TRBD1 (5 bases). The V and J ends lost 2 bases and 2 bases respectively, with 19 bases between them. The V gene's germline CDR1 is LNHDA and CDR2 SQIVND (reference sequence). CDR3 length: 18 amino acids. The CDR3 reads CASSIPQEGFLGNQPQHF. The CDR3, as DNA: TGTGCCAGTAGTATACCTCAAGAGGGGTTTTTGGGCAATCAGCCCCAGCATTTT.

This chain uses TRBV27 with TRBJ2-7; 9 bases match TRBD1. The V gene end was trimmed by 2 bases and the J gene end by 3 bases; junction bases not matched to a gene: 5. There are 15 residues in the CDR3. Germline CDR1 is MNHEY and CDR2 is SMNVEV (reference sequence). The CDR3 nucleotides are TGTGCCAGCAGTTTAGCCGGGACAGGGAACTACGAGCAGTACTTC. Translation: CASSLAGTGNYEQYF.